This T cell receptor (beta chain) was recovered during a study of blood T cell repertoires in COVID-19. Study summary: Collection of acute and convalescent COVID-19 samples took place in the United States, Italy and Spain. PBMCs, B-cell-depleted T cells, or T cells provided the cDNA or gDNA that made up the material.

In the original processing: Reference gene primer amplification gave nucleated cell count estimates. Here immunoSEQ multiplex PCR was the method, and the copy in TCRdb shows in-frame clones only, minus some. The DNA gave D and trimming, while V, J and clone size come from that table. The data hold around 190,000 clones, with about 80% observed a single time. Concerning this clone itself: Other DNA sequences in this sample translate to the same CDR3.

The germline V gene encodes CDR1 MNHEY and CDR2 SVGAGI. Trimming cost V 5 bases and J 4 bases; bases outside gene matches: 5. This CDR3 is built from 15 residues. Sequencing was performed on peripheral blood. This chain links TRBV6-5 with TRBJ2-5, with 12 bases fitting TRBD1. This TCR was sampled from a man between 65 and 80 years old with active or convalescent COVID-19. For the CDR3, the DNA is TGTGCCAGCAGTAGGGACAGGGGGCGCGGAGAGACCCAGTACTTC. It translates to CASSRDRGRGETQYF.